This entry features one TCR beta chain sequence. The antigen is undetermined. CD8 cells regarded as naive lacked CD45RO, were positively chosen for CCR7, and omitted terminally differentiated effector memory CD45RA+ cells. Generated by immunoSEQ multiplex PCR, the TCRdb table keeps only in-frame clones and is missing some. Of roughly 770,000 clones in the sample, around 96% were seen once. Germline V gene data show CDR1 as MDHEN and CDR2 as SYDVKM. This CDR3 has 16 amino acids. V dropped 3 bases and J dropped 6 bases, with 17 bases sitting between them. This specimen belongs to a study of shared clonotypes between healthy human individuals. General study points: A handful of donors held about 5% of naive CD4 clonotypes in common.

The specimen sequenced was naive CD8+ T cells sorted from blood. V gene TRBV28 combines with J gene TRBJ2-2; D remains unclear. The origin of this receptor is a man aged 25 to 45 in good health. CDR3: CASSFGLLATSGELFF. In nucleotides, the CDR3 is TGTGCCAGCAGTTTTGGTTTGCTGGCAACCTCCGGGGAGCTGTTTTTT.